The T cell receptor beta chain under discussion was sequenced for a study of post-analysis software for immune sequencing data. Notes on the study in general: Compared with controls, patients showed significantly lower normalized Chao1 diversity. When patients were compared with controls, 4 or 5 TRBV segments were more frequent, TRBV5-6, TRBV5-1 and TRBV20-1 among them.

The CDR3 has 15 amino acids. Germline V CDR1 and CDR2: MNHEY, SVGEGT. V lost 5 bases and J lost 1, with 14 bases in between. Remarks on this clonotype: Its antigen is currently unknown.

Unique molecular identifiers were built into the TCR beta cDNA libraries. T cells numbering about 1 to 10 million gave rise to roughly 0.5 million cDNA molecules. Each CDR3 protein is one row after TCRdb ran MiXCR on the PCR reads. The sample consists of 820,000 or so distinct CDR3 sequences, 53% of them appearing once. The sequence was collected from a girl under 18 with multiple sclerosis. V usage is TRBV6-2 or TRBV6-3 and J usage is TRBJ2-5, with D perhaps assigned TRBD1 or TRBD2 (6 bases each). Input material: blood. CDR3 sequence (DNA): TGTGCCAGCAGTCCAACGGGGGCCCCCCAAGAGACCCAGTACTTC. This gives the protein CASSPTGAPQETQYF.